Following are 24 T cell receptor beta chains from one sample sequenced in a study of blood T cell repertoires in COVID-19. TCRdb keeps only in-frame clones here, not all; method: immunoSEQ multiplex PCR. The table lists about 250,000 clones, about 87% of them singletons. The sequenced material came from PBMCs or T cells enriched from blood (not recorded which). The source is a woman aged 25 to 39 with acute COVID-19.

The CDR3 nucleotides are TGTGCCAGCAGGCAGGGGGACGAGACCCAGTACTTC. It encodes CASRQGDETQYF. The chain recombines TRBV6-5 with TRBJ2-5; 7 bases match TRBD1. Germline V CDR1 and CDR2: MNHEY, SVGAGI. With 6 bases clipped from V and 5 bases from J, the junction kept 3 bases outside the gene matches. The CDR3 runs 12 residues.

The chain links TRBV14 to TRBJ1-2, with 8 positions matching TRBD1. The germline V gene encodes CDR1 SGHDN and CDR2 FVKESK. The CDR3 is made up of 14 amino acids. The V gene end was trimmed by 3 bases and the J gene end by 8 bases; junction bases not matched to a gene: 8. CDR3 in DNA: TGTGCCAGCAGCCACGGGACAGGTCGGCGGGGCTACACCTTC. It translates to CASSHGTGRRGYTF.

The V and J genes are TRBV27 and TRBJ1-2, with 9 bases lining up with TRBD1. CDR1 is MNHEY, CDR2 SMNVEV, per germline (reference sequence). The junction had 3 bases not matched to a gene; V was cut back by 5 bases and J by 2 bases. The CDR3 runs to 14 residues. The CDR3 reads CASSRDRANYGYTF. The CDR3 bases are TGTGCCAGCAGTCGGGACAGGGCAAACTATGGCTACACCTTC.

The V and J genes are TRBV15 and TRBJ2-1, with TRBD1 matching 9 bases. The CDR3 consists of 12 residues. V dropped 5 bases and J dropped 9; count of bases not matched to a gene: 2. CDR1 and CDR2 (germline): LNHNV, YYDKDF (reference sequence). This CDR3 is CATSRTGVEQFF. The CDR3 region has the DNA TGTGCCACCAGCCGGACAGGGGTTGAGCAGTTCTTC.

V usage is TRBV11-3 and J usage is TRBJ1-1; D possibly corresponds to TRBD1 (5 bases). The V gene lost 1 base and the J gene lost 6 bases, with 9 bases spanning the gap. The length of the CDR3 is 13 residues. Looked up from germline, CDR1 is SGHNT and CDR2 is YENEEA. CDR3 in amino acids: CASSLGRDSEAFF. For the CDR3, the DNA is TGTGCCAGCAGCTTAGGCCGGGACTCTGAAGCTTTCTTT.

This rearrangement joins TRBV12-3 or TRBV12-4 to TRBJ1-1, with 7 nucleotides matching TRBD1. This CDR3 comprises 13 residues. With V trimmed by 10 bases and J by 0 bases, 5 bases remained unmatched. In DNA, the CDR3 is TGTGCCACCAAGGGGGCCGTGAACACTGAAGCTTTCTTT. This gives the protein CATKGAVNTEAFF.

This clone was counted a single time. The rearrangement joins TRBV6-5 to TRBJ1-3; D call uncertain. Germline V gives CDR1 MNHEY, CDR2 SVGAGI. V was trimmed by 3 bases and J by 0 bases, leaving 9 bases between them. The CDR3 is made up of 15 amino acids. CDR3: CASSYQRRSGNTIYF. For the CDR3, the DNA is TGTGCCAGCAGTTATCAGCGCCGCTCTGGAAACACCATATATTTT.

The chain links TRBV19 to TRBJ1-2; D is ambiguous. Germline CDR1 and CDR2: LNHDA and SQIVND (reference sequence). This CDR3 region has 14 residues. Trimming removed 0 bases from V and 3 bases from J, with 8 bases in between. The CDR3 coding sequence is TGTGCCAGTAGTATAGAGTTGGCCGACTATGGCTACACCTTC. Translation: CASSIELADYGYTF.

Worth noting for this clone: Other nucleotide sequences in the sample specify the same CDR3. The rearrangement uses TRBV18 and TRBJ1-1, with 7 bases fitting TRBD1. The length of the CDR3 is 13 residues. J gave up 3 bases and V 3 bases, and 1 base lay outside the gene matches. Germline CDR1 is KGHSH and CDR2 is LQKENI. In DNA form, the CDR3 reads TGTGCCAGCTCACCCGACAGGGACACTGAAGCTTTCTTT. Amino acids: CASSPDRDTEAFF.

The V call is TRBV6-5, the J call TRBJ1-2; the match to TRBD1 covers 7 bases. Germline CDR1 is MNHEY and CDR2 is SVGAGI. V lost 8 bases to trimming and J lost 3 bases; unmatched junction nucleotides: 9. This CDR3 is 14 amino acids long. Here the CDR3 reads CASSTGNYYYGYTF. Written as DNA, the CDR3 is TGTGCCAGCTCGACAGGGAACTATTACTATGGCTACACCTTC.

This sequence joins TRBV9 and TRBJ2-1; 9 positions match TRBD2. Germline lookup yields CDR1 SGDLS and CDR2 YYNGEE. This CDR3 contains 14 residues. J lost 9 bases, V lost 2 bases, and 6 bases had no gene match. DNA of the CDR3: TGTGCCAGCAGCGTGGGACTAGCCACGGGTGAGCAGTTCTTC. Translation: CASSVGLATGEQFF. The full variable domain, its missing parts supplied by reference TRBV9 and TRBJ2-1, is DSGVTQTPKHLITATGQRVTLRCSPRSGDLSVYWYQQSLDQGLQFLIQYYNGEERAKGNILERFSAQQFPDLHSELNLSSLELGDSALYFCASSVGLATGEQFFGPGTRLTVL.

The genes are TRBV4-3 and TRBJ2-7, with a tentative D call TRBD2 (6 bases). This CDR3 is built from 14 residues. V dropped 1 base and J dropped 6 bases, with 13 bases sitting between them. CDR1 and CDR2 from the germline V gene are LGHNA and YSLEER. The CDR3 DNA reads TGCGCCAGCAGCCAAGCATGGTCCGGGGGCGAGCAGTACTTC. Its protein product is CASSQAWSGGEQYF.

This chain links TRBV2 with TRBJ1-1, with 10 bases matching TRBD1. This CDR3 contains 12 residues. With V trimmed by 7 bases and J by 7 bases, 3 bases remained unmatched. Per the germline V gene, CDR1 is SNHLY and CDR2 is FYNNEI. Here the CDR3 reads CASIGTGDEAFF. The CDR3 nucleotides are TGTGCCAGCATTGGGACAGGGGATGAAGCTTTCTTT.

V and J are TRBV9 and TRBJ1-1; D is uncertain. The CDR3 sequence is 12 residues long. Trimming shortened V by 3 bases and J by 6 bases, and 9 bases separated the two germline ends. Germline loops: CDR1 SGDLS, CDR2 YYNGEE. The CDR3 DNA sequence: TGTGCCAGCAGCGGCACGGTTGCTGAAGCTTTCTTT. Encoded protein: CASSGTVAEAFF.

The chain has TRBV19 and TRBJ1-2, with TRBD1 as a possible D gene (5 bases). V lost 9 bases and J 1 base, leaving 15 bases between the germline ends. This CDR3 spans 14 amino acids. Germline V gene sequence: CDR1 LNHDA, CDR2 SQIVND (reference sequence). The CDR3 sequence: CASQNAGGNYGYTF. CDR3 in DNA: TGTGCCAGCCAAAACGCCGGGGGTAACTATGGCTACACCTTC.

This clone was observed many times. The chain joins TRBV19 to TRBJ2-2, with TRBD1 matching over 9 bases. Germline V gene sequence: CDR1 LNHDA, CDR2 SQIVND (reference sequence). Trimming took 6 bases from V and 2 from J; bases not matched to a gene: 4. The CDR3 is 15 residues long. The CDR3 spells CASRGTGFNTGELFF. The CDR3 DNA reads as TGTGCCAGTAGGGGGACAGGGTTTAACACCGGGGAGCTGTTTTTT.

V is TRBV4-3 and J is TRBJ1-1; D is uncertain. The length of the CDR3 is 15 residues. V was cut by 0 bases and J by 6 bases, with 14 bases left in between. Germline CDR1 LGHNA, CDR2 YSLEER. The CDR3 is CASSQESGYGAEAFF. Here the CDR3 DNA reads TGCGCCAGCAGCCAAGAGAGCGGGTACGGAGCTGAAGCTTTCTTT.

The chain joins TRBV4-3 to TRBJ1-5, with TRBD1 as a possible D gene (5 bases). Trimming removed 0 bases from V and 6 bases from J, with 21 bases in between. The CDR3 is 18 residues long. In germline, CDR1 is LGHNA, CDR2 YSLEER. CDR3 nucleotide sequence: TGCGCCAGCAGCCAAGATCTAGGACGGGGGAAAGCGGTTCAGCCCCAGCATTTT. It yields the protein CASSQDLGRGKAVQPQHF.

This chain links TRBV27 with TRBJ2-2, with 7 bases matching TRBD1. The germline gives CDR1 MNHEY, CDR2 SMNVEV (reference sequence). The J segment lost 4 bases and the V segment lost 3 bases, leaving 2 bases of the junction unmatched. There are 14 residues in the CDR3. CDR3 residues: CASSFGTVTGELFF. The CDR3, as DNA: TGTGCCAGCAGTTTCGGGACAGTCACCGGGGAGCTGTTTTTT.

This clone was found once. V is TRBV11-1 and J is TRBJ2-3, with D maybe TRBD2 (7 bases). Germline values: CDR1 SGHAT, CDR2 FQDESV (reference sequence). Deletions cut 5 bases from V and 10 bases from J, with 19 bases between. The CDR3 runs 14 residues. CDR3 nucleotides: TGTGCCAGCAGCCCGAGGACTAGGGGGGGTCCGCAGTATTTT. It is translated as CASSPRTRGGPQYF.

This clone was recorded only once. The V gene is TRBV27, the J gene TRBJ2-5, with D possibly matching TRBD1 (6 bases). The CDR3 is made up of 16 amino acids. CDR1 and CDR2 from the germline V gene are MNHEY and SMNVEV (reference sequence). The V gene lost 2 bases and the J gene lost 0 bases, with 13 bases spanning the gap. The CDR3 loop reads CASSLVTGPYQETQYF. The CDR3 DNA reads as TGTGCCAGCAGTTTAGTTACAGGGCCTTACCAAGAGACCCAGTACTTC.

The genes are TRBV7-8 and TRBJ1-2, with D possibly matching TRBD1 (5 bases). V lost 5 bases and J lost 7, with 14 bases in between. The CDR3 extends over 13 amino acids. Germline assignment: CDR1 SGHVS and CDR2 FQNEAQ. CDR3 coding DNA: TGTGCCAGCAGCCCCGGGGGAGGGACTGGCTACACCTTC. Its protein product is CASSPGGGTGYTF.

The chain employs TRBV7-9 and TRBJ1-5, with 7 bases aligning to TRBD1. CDR3 length: 14 residues. Germline-derived CDR1 and CDR2 are SEHNR and FQNEAQ (reference sequence). V shed 5 bases, J shed 4 bases, and the junction held 5 bases outside the gene matches. The CDR3 sequence: CASSLGQENQPQHF. DNA for the CDR3: TGTGCCAGCAGCCTTGGACAGGAAAATCAGCCCCAGCATTTT.

This rearrangement joins TRBV29-1 to TRBJ1-3; D perhaps matches TRBD1 (5 bases). Germline V lookup: CDR1 SQVTM, CDR2 ANQGSEA. V dropped 1 base and J dropped 4 bases, with 8 bases sitting between them. CDR3 length: 13 residues. The CDR3 reads CSVEGTLGNTIYF. The DNA of the CDR3 is TGCAGCGTTGAAGGGACACTAGGAAACACCATATATTTT.